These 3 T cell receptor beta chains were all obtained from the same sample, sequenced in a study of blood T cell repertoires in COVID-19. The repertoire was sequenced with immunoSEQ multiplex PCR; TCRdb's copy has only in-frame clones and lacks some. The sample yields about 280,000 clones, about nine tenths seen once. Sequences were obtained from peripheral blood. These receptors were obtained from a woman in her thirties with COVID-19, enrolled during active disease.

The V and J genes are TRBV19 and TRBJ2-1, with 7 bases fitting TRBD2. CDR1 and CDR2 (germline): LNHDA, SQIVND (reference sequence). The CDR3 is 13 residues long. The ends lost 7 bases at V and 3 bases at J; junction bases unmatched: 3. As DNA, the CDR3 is TGTGCCAGTAATCCTAGCGGCTACAATGAGCAGTTCTTC. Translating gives CASNPSGYNEQFF.

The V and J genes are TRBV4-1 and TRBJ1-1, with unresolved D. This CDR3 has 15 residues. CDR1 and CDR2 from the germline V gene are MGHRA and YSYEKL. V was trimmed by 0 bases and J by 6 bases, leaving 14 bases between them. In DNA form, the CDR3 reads TGCGCCAGCAGCCAAGAGATCCGGAGGGCGGCTGAAGCTTTCTTT. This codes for CASSQEIRRAAEAFF.

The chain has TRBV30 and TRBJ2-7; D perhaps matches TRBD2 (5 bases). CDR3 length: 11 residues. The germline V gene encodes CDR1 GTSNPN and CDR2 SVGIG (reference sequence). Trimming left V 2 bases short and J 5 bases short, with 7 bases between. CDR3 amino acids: CAWSPLDEQYF. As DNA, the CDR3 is TGTGCCTGGAGTCCACTAGACGAGCAGTACTTC.